The following is a T cell receptor beta chain sequence with its context. Antigen unknown. A much larger clone differs from this one at a single base, so this may be a read error. The data were taken from a study of regulatory T cells in long-lasting Graves disease. General study results and limits: Gene preferences differed: TRBV28, TRBJ1-2, TRBJ2-5 in persistent cases.

The CDR3 loop spans 16 amino acids. Germline V gene sequence: CDR1 MNHNS, CDR2 SASEGT. The time point is: persistent/refractory GD, antithyroid drugs over 5 years with positive TRAb. Following extraction of RNA from PBMCs, that RNA was used to make the TCR library. HTBI primers from iRepertoire and Arm-PCR of CDR3 regions yielded the TCR beta libraries. TCRdb re-analysed the multiplex PCR reads in MiXCR, keeping a single row per CDR3 protein. The table includes over 350,000 distinct CDR3 sequences, around 21% detected once. This specimen was peripheral blood mononuclear cells (PBMCs), taken when the disease was refractory, from a patient treated with antithyroid drugs. The TCR originated in a female donor with Graves disease. V is TRBV6-1 and J is TRBJ2-4, with D perhaps TRBD1 (6 bases). DNA for the CDR3: TGTGCCAACAGTGATGGGGGCGCTATGGCCAAAAACATTCAGTACTTC. As protein: CANSDGGAMAKNIQYF.